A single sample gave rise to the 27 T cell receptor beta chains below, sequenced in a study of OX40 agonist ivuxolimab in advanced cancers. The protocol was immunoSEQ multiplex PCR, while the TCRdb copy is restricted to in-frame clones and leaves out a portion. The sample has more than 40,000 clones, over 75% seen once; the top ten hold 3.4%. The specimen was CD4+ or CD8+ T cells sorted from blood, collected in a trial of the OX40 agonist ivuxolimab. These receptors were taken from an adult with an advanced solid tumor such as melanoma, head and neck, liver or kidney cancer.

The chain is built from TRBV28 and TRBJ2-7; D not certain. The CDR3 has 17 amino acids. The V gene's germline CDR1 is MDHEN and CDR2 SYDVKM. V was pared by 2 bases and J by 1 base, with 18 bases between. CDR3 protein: CASSLNRRQSLSYEQYF. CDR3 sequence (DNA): TGTGCCAGCAGTTTAAACAGACGTCAAAGTTTATCCTACGAGCAGTACTTC.

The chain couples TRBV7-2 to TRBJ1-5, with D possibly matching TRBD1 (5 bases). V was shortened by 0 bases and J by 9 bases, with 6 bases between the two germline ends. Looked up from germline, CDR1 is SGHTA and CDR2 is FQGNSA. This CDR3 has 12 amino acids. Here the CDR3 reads CASSLAGGPQHF. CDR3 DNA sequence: TGTGCCAGCAGCTTAGCGGGGGGGCCCCAGCATTTT.

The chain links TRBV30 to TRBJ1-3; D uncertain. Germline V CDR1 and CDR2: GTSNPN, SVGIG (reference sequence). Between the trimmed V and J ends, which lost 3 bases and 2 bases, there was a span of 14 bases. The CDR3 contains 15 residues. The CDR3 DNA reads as TGTGCCTGGAGGGCAACGGGGAGTCCTGGAAACACCATATATTTT. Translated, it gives CAWRATGSPGNTIYF.

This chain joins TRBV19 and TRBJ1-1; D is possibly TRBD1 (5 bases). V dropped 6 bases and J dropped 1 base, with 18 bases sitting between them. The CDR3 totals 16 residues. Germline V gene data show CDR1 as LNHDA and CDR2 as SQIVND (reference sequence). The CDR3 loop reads CASSKPLGTGNTEAFF. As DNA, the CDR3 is TGTGCCAGTAGCAAGCCCCTTGGGACGGGGAACACTGAAGCTTTCTTT.

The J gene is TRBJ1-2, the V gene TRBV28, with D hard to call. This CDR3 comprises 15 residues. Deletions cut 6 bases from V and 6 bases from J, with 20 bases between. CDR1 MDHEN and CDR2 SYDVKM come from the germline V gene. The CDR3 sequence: CASSVFPGSQNGYTF. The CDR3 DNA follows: TGTGCCAGCAGCGTCTTCCCAGGCAGTCAGAATGGCTACACCTTC.

Written as DNA, the CDR3 is TGCGCCAGCAGCCAGCTTTCGGGCTCCTACAATGAGCAGTTCTTC. Its protein product is CASSQLSGSYNEQFF. The chain recombines TRBV4-1 with TRBJ2-1, with D unclear. This CDR3 is 15 amino acids long. Germline V gives CDR1 MGHRA, CDR2 YSYEKL. V dropped 3 bases and J dropped 0 bases, with 9 bases sitting between them.

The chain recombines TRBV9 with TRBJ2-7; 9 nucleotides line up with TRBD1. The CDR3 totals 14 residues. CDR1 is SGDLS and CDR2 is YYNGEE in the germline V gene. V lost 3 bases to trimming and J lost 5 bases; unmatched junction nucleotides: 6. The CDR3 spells CASSAGQGRHEQYF. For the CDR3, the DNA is TGTGCCAGCAGCGCCGGACAGGGGAGGCACGAGCAGTACTTC.

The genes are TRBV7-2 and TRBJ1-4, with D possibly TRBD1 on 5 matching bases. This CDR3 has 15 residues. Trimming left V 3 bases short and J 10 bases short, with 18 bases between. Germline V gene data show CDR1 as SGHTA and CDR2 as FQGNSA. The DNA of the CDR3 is TGTGCCAGCAGCTTGGGAAGAGGGGTTAGGAGAAAACTGTTTTTT. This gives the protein CASSLGRGVRRKLFF. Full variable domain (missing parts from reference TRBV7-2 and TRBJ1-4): GAGVSQSPSNKVTEKGKDVELRCDPISGHTALYWYRQSLGQGLEFLIYFQGNSAPDKSGLPSDRFSAERTGGSVSTLTIQRTQQEDSAVYLCASSLGRGVRRKLFFGSGTQLSVL.

The CDR3 nucleotides are TGTGCCTGGACCCCGGGGGGCACCTACAATGAGCAGTTCTTC. The encoded protein is CAWTPGGTYNEQFF. This chain connects TRBV30 to TRBJ2-1; D is possibly TRBD2 (7 bases). Per the germline V gene, CDR1 is GTSNPN and CDR2 is SVGIG (reference sequence). The V and J ends lost 4 bases and 2 bases respectively, with 12 bases between them. This CDR3 contains 14 residues.

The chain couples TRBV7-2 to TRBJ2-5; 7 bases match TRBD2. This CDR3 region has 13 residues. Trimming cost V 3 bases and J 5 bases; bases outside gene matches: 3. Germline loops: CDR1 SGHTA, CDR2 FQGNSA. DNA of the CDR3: TGTGCCAGCAGCTTGGAGGGAGGGGAGACCCAGTACTTC. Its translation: CASSLEGGETQYF.

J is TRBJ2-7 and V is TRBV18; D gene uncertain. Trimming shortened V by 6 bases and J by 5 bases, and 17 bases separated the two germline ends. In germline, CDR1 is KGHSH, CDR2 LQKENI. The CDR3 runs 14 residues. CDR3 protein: CASSGRVEVDEQYF. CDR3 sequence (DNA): TGTGCCAGCTCCGGTCGGGTAGAGGTCGACGAGCAGTACTTC.

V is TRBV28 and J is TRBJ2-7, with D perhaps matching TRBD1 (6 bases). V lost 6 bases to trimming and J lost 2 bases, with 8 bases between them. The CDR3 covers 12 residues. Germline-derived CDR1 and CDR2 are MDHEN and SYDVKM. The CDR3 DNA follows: TGTGCCAGCAGCGACAGGACCTACGAGCAGTACTTC. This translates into CASSDRTYEQYF.

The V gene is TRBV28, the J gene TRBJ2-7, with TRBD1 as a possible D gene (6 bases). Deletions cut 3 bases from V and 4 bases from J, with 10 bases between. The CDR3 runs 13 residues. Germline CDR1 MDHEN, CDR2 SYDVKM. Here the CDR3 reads CASSFGTGYEQYF. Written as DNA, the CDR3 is TGTGCCAGCAGTTTCGGCACAGGGTACGAGCAGTACTTC.

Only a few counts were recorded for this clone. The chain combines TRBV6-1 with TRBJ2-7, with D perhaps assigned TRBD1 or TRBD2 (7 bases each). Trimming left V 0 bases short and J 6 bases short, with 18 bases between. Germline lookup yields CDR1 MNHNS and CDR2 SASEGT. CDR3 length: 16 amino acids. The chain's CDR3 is CASSEAGGAGGVEQYF. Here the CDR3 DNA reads TGTGCCAGCAGTGAAGCGGGCGGGGCAGGGGGGGTCGAGCAGTACTTC.

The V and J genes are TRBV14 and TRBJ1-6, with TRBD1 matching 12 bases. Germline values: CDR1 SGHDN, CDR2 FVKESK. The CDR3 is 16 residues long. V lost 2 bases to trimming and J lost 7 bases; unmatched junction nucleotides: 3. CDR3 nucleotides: TGTGCCAGCAGCCAATACGGGACAGGGGGCAATTCACCCCTCCACTTT. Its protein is CASSQYGTGGNSPLHF.

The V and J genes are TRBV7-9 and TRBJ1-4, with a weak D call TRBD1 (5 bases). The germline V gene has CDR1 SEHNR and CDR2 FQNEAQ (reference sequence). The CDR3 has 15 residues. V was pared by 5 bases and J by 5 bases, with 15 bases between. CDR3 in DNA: TGTGCCAGCAGCCTGGGGGGACCACTAAATGAAAAACTGTTTTTT. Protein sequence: CASSLGGPLNEKLFF.

CDR3 sequence reads: CASSVDGALGGYTF. CDR3 DNA: TGTGCCAGCAGCGTAGATGGGGCCCTTGGTGGCTACACCTTC. The chain is built from TRBV9 and TRBJ1-2; the D gene is possibly TRBD1 (5 bases). Germline V CDR1 and CDR2: SGDLS, YYNGEE. V was trimmed by 0 bases and J by 7 bases, leaving 13 bases between them. The CDR3 is 14 amino acids.

CDR3 protein: CASSEAGGAHEQYF. The CDR3 bases are TGTGCCAGCAGTGAAGCGGGAGGGGCCCACGAGCAGTACTTC. The chain links TRBV6-1 to TRBJ2-7; 7 positions agree with TRBD2. Germline-derived CDR1 and CDR2 are MNHNS and SASEGT. CDR3 length equals 14 residues. V gave up 0 bases and J gave up 5 bases; unmatched junction bases: 4.

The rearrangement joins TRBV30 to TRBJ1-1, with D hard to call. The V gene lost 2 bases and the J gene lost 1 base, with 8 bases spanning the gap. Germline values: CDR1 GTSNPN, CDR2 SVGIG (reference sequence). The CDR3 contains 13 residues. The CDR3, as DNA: TGTGCCTGGAGTAGCAGCCAGAACACTGAAGCTTTCTTT. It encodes CAWSSSQNTEAFF.

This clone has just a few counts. The CDR3 here is CASSLDRNSNQPQHF. Written as DNA, the CDR3 is TGTGCCAGCAGCCTAGACCGTAATAGCAATCAGCCCCAGCATTTT. The rearrangement uses TRBV6-6 and TRBJ1-5; D not resolved. The V gene's germline CDR1 is MNHNY and CDR2 SVGAGI (reference sequence). V was clipped by 6 bases and J by 0 bases, with 12 bases between them. This CDR3 spans 15 amino acids.

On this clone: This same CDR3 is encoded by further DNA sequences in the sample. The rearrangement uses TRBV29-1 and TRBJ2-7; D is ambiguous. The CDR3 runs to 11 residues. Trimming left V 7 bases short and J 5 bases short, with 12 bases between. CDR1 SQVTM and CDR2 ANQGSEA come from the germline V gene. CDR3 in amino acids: CSAGVRNEQYF. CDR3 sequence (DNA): TGCAGCGCCGGCGTGCGGAACGAGCAGTACTTC.

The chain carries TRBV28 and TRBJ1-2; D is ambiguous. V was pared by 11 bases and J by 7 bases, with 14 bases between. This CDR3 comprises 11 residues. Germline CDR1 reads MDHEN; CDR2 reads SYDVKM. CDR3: CAGSHLGGYTF. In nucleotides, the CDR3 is TGTGCCGGATCTCACCTCGGTGGCTACACCTTC.

The CDR3 sequence is CASSLSTARLGDSPLHF. CDR3 sequence (DNA): TGCGCCAGCAGCTTGAGTACAGCCCGACTTGGGGATTCACCCCTCCACTTT. This rearrangement joins TRBV5-1 to TRBJ1-6; D is unclear. The CDR3 spans 17 residues. V was trimmed by 1 base and J by 8 bases, leaving 19 bases between them. Per the germline V gene, CDR1 is SGHRS and CDR2 is YFSETQ.

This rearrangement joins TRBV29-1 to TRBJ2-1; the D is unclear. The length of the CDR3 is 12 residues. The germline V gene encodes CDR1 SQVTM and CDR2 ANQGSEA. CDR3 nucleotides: TGCACCGTGAGGTCGCTGGAAAATGAGCAGTTCTTC. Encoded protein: CTVRSLENEQFF.

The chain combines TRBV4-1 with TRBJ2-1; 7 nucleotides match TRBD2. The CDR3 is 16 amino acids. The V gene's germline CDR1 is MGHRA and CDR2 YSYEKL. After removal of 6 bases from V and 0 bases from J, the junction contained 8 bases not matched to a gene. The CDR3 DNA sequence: TGCGCCAGCAGTCGGAGCGGGGTTAGCTCCTACAATGAGCAGTTCTTC. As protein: CASSRSGVSSYNEQFF.

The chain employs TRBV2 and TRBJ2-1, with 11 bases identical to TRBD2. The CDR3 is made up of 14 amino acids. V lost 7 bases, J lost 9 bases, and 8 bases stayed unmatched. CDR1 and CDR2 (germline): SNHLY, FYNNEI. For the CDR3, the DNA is TGTGCCAGCACCGAGGTACTAGCGGGGGTTGAGCAGTTCTTC. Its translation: CASTEVLAGVEQFF.

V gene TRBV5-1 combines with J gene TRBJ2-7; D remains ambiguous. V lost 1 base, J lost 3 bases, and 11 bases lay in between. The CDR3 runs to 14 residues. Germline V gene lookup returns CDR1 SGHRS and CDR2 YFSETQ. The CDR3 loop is CASSLRSPSYEQYF. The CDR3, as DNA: TGCGCCAGCAGCTTGCGGTCCCCGAGCTACGAGCAGTACTTC.